The following is a T cell receptor (beta chain) sequence with its context. This entry belongs to a study of blood T cell repertoires in COVID-19. Across the study: T cells, B-cell-depleted T cells, or PBMCs supplied cDNA or gDNA.

V lost 0 bases to trimming and J lost 3 bases, with 9 bases between them. Germline values: CDR1 SGHRS, CDR2 YFSETQ. The CDR3 totals 14 residues. In the authors' methods: Estimation of nucleated cell counts was performed using reference gene primer amplification. Only in-frame clones appear in the TCRdb table, and some are missing; sequencing was by immunoSEQ multiplex PCR. That table gives V, J and clone size, and the DNA gave D and trimming. Here the sample spans 250,000 to 350,000 clones, approximately 88% being singletons. The TCR originated in a woman aged 30 to 39 who had recovered from COVID-19. The J gene is TRBJ1-1, the V gene TRBV5-1; D is possibly TRBD1 (6 bases). The sample was peripheral blood. The CDR3 DNA follows: TGCGCCAGCAGCTTGGCGGGGGGCTACACTGAAGCTTTCTTT. This gives the protein CASSLAGGYTEAFF. The variable domain in full, with the rest retrieved from reference TRBV5-1 and TRBJ1-1, is KAGVTQTPRYLIKTRGQQVTLSCSPISGHRSVSWYQQTPGQGLQFLFEYFSETQRNKGNFPGRFSGRQFSNSRSEMNVSTLELGDSALYLCASSLAGGYTEAFFGQGTRLTVV.